This TCR beta chain is from a study of CD8+ T cells in alopecia areata. Documented treatment: oral pan-JAK inhibitor, 5-10 mg twice daily. Peripheral blood samples and lesional scalp punch biopsies were obtained from alopecia areata patients. It was from PBMCs that CD4+ and CD8+ T cells were sorted. Study findings and constraints: Relative to mice, TCR sharing across patients was less clear, a difference possibly HLA-related.

Comments on this clone: Its antigen is not identified.

In each case, RNA was isolated and then reverse transcribed into cDNA as the sequencing template. Here immunoSEQ multiplex PCR was the method, and the copy in TCRdb shows in-frame clones only, minus some. The repertoire holds some 120,000 clones, with around 53% as singletons. The sample was CD8+ T cells sorted from blood, taken at week 24, from a patient treated with tofacitinib. The sequence was obtained from a human donor with alopecia areata.

Written as DNA, the CDR3 is TGTGCCAGCAGTGATTTTGACCTTATGAACACTGAAGCTTTCTTT. Its translation: CASSDFDLMNTEAFF. This chain connects TRBV6-1 to TRBJ1-1; D unresolved. Trimming left V 3 bases short and J 0 bases short, with 11 bases between. This CDR3 contains 15 residues. Germline values: CDR1 MNHNS, CDR2 SASEGT.